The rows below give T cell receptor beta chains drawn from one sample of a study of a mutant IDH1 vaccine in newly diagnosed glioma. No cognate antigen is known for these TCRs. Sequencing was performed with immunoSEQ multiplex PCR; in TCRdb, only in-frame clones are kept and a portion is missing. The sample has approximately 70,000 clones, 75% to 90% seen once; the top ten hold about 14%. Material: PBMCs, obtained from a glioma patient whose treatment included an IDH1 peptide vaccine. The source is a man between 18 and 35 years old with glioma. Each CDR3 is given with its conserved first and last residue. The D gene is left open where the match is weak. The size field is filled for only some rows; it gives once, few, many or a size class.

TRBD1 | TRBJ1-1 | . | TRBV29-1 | TGCAGCGTCACTTGGACAGGGATAATGAACACTGAAGCTTTCTTT | CSVTWTGIMNTEAFF
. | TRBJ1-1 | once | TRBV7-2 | TGTGCCAGCAGCCAGGGACCCCTCTTAGAGGGTTTCTTT | CASSQGPLLEGFF
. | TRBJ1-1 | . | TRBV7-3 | TGTGCCAGCAGCTTATCCCCGGGGGCAACTGAAGCTTTCTTT | CASSLSPGATEAFF
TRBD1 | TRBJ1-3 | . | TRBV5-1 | TGCGCCAGCAGTATGAGGGGACAGGGCTCGGGAAACACCATATATTTT | CASSMRGQGSGNTIYF
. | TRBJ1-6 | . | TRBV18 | TGTGCCAGCGTACAGGATCTGAGCTCCTATAATTCACCCCTCCACTTT | CASVQDLSSYNSPLHF
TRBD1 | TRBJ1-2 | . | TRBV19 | TGTGCCAGTAGCCCGGACAGGGTGGACTATGGCTACACCTTC | CASSPDRVDYGYTF
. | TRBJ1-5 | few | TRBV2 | TGTGCCAGCACCCCATCCCGGGGGAAGCCCCAGCATTTT | CASTPSRGKPQHF
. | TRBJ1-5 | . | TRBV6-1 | TGTGCCAGCAGTGAAAGGGTGAGGGGTAGTCGCAATCAGCCCCAGCATTTT | CASSERVRGSRNQPQHF
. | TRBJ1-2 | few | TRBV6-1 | TGTGCCAGCAGAGACGTTATGGGGGGTGGCTACACCTTC | CASRDVMGGGYTF
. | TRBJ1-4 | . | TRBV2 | TGTGCCAGCAGTGAAGTTGGCGGGACATTCGATGGGGAAAAACTGTTTTTT | CASSEVGGTFDGEKLFF
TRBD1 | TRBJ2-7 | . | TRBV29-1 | TGCAGCGTTGACTCCGGGACAGGTCTACTCTACGAGCAGTACTTC | CSVDSGTGLLYEQYF
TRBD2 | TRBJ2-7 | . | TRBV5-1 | TGCGCCAGCAGCAGTGCGCTACTAGCGGAGTCCTACGAGCAGTACTTC | CASSSALLAESYEQYF
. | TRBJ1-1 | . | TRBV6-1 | TGTGCCAGCAGTCTTCGGTCAACCGCTGAAGCTTTCTTT | CASSLRSTAEAFF
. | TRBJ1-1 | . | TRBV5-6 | TGTGCCAGCAGCTTAACCGGTGGATTGGAAGCTTTCTTT | CASSLTGGLEAFF
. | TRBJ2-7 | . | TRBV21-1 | TGTGCCAGCAGCAAACCTCGAACAGGGGGCTACGAGCAGTACTTC | CASSKPRTGGYEQYF
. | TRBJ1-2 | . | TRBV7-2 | TGTGCCAGCAGCTCCTCTCAGTGGTATGGCTACACCTTC | CASSSSQWYGYTF
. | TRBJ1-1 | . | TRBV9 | TGTGCCAGCAGCGTATCCCCAGGGCTCACTGAAGCTTTCTTT | CASSVSPGLTEAFF
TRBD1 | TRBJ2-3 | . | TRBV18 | TGTGCCAGCTCACCTCAAACAGGGGGCAGCGATACGCAGTATTTT | CASSPQTGGSDTQYF
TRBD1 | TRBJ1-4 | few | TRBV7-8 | TGTGCCAGCAGCTTGCAGACAGGGGTTGAAAAACTGTTTTTT | CASSLQTGVEKLFF
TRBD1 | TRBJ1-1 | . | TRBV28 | TGTGCCAGCAGTTCCTTTACAGGGGGCCTGACTGAAGCTTTCTTT | CASSSFTGGLTEAFF
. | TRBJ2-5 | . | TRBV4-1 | TGCGCCAGCAGCCACTCGCTAGCTCTCGAAGAGACCCAGTACTTC | CASSHSLALEETQYF
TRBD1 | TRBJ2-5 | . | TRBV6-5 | TGTGCCAGCAGTTACTCCGACAGGGGACAAGAGACCCAGTACTTC | CASSYSDRGQETQYF
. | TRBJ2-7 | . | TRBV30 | TGTGCCTACCCAGGGGCCAACTCCTACGAGCAGTACTTC | CAYPGANSYEQYF
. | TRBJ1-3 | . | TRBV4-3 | TGCGCCAGCAGCCAAGATTATAGGGGTTACGGAAACACCATATATTTT | CASSQDYRGYGNTIYF
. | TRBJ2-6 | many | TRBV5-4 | TGTGCCAGCAGTTTCCGGACAGCCAGCTCTGGGGCCAACGTCCTGACTTTC | CASSFRTASSGANVLTF
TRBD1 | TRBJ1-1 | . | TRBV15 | TGTGCCACCAGGAGGACAGGGGTCGCTGAAGCTTTCTTT | CATRRTGVAEAFF
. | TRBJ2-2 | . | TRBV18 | TGTGCCAGCTCACCAAGGGGCGCCAACACCGGGGAGCTGTTTTTT | CASSPRGANTGELFF
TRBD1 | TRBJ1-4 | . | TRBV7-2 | TGTGCCAGCAGCTTTCGACAGGGTCGGACTAATGAAAAACTGTTTTTT | CASSFRQGRTNEKLFF
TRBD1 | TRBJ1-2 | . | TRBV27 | TGTGCCAGCAGTTTATCGGGACAGGGAAGTCGTGGCTACACCTTC | CASSLSGQGSRGYTF
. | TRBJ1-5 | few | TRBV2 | TGTGCCAGCAGTGATCGGGTCCCCGGACGGAGTCAGCCCCAGCATTTT | CASSDRVPGRSQPQHF
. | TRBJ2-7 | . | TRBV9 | TGTGCCAGCAGCGTAGGGTGGTACGAGGACGAGCAGTACTTC | CASSVGWYEDEQYF
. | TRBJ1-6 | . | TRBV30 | TGTGCCTGGAGTGCTTTCGCGGGTTCACCCCTCCACTTT | CAWSAFAGSPLHF
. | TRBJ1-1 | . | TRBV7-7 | TGTGCTAGCAGCTTAATCAAGGGTACGGTAACTTTCTTT | CASSLIKGTVTFF
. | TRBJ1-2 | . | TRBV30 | TGTGCCTGGAGTAAGGGGCGAAACTATGGCTACACCTTC | CAWSKGRNYGYTF
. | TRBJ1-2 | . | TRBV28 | TGTGCCAGCAGTATCGACTCCCTCGGGGGCTACACCTTC | CASSIDSLGGYTF
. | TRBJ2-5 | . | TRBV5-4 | TGTGCCAGCAGCCGCCAAGAGACCCAGTACTTC | CASSRQETQYF
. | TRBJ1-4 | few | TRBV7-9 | TGTGCCAGCAGCTTAGGATCGGGGGCACCTAATGAAAAACTGTTTTTT | CASSLGSGAPNEKLFF
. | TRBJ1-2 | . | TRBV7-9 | TGTGCCAGCAGCTTAGCCCTGAGACGGTCCGGTGGCTACACCTTC | CASSLALRRSGGYTF
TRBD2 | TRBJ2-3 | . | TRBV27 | TGTGCCAGCAGACTAGCGGCCACAGATACGCAGTATTTT | CASRLAATDTQYF
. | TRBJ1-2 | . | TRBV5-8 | TGTGCCAGCAGCCCGGACGGGGTCCCGTATGGCTACACCTTC | CASSPDGVPYGYTF
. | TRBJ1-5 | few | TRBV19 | TGTGCCAGTATGGATAGCAATCAGCCCCAGCATTTT | CASMDSNQPQHF
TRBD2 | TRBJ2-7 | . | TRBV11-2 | TGTGCCAGCAGCTTAAGTCCTAGCGGGAGGACTTCCTACGAGCAGTACTTC | CASSLSPSGRTSYEQYF
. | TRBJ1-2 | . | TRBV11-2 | TGTGCCAGCAGCTCCGGTCGGGGGACCGGCTACACCTTC | CASSSGRGTGYTF
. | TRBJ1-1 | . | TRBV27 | TGTGCCAGCAGTTGGGGGTTTGAAGCTTTCTTT | CASSWGFEAFF
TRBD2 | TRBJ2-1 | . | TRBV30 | TGTGCCTGGAGTCAGTGGGGGGGGTCCAGCTCCTACAATGAGCAGTTCTTC | CAWSQWGGSSSYNEQFF
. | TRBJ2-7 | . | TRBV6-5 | TGTGCCAGCAGCTGGGCCGACTCCCCCGAGCAGTACTTC | CASSWADSPEQYF
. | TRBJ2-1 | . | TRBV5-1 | TGCGCCAGCAGCTTGATAGGTGAGCAGTTCTTC | CASSLIGEQFF
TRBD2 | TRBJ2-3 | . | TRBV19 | TGTGCCAGTAGCCTCGGACTAGAACTCACAGATACGCAGTATTTT | CASSLGLELTDTQYF
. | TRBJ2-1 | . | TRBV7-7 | TGTGCTAGCAGCTTAGCGTCCGGTCGGTACAATGAGCAGTTCTTC | CASSLASGRYNEQFF
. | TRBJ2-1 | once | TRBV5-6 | TGTGCCAGCAGCTTGGCCCCCCCGGATGAGCAGTTCTTC | CASSLAPPDEQFF
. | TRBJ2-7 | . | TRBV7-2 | TGTGCCAGCAGCTTAGGATGGGTCTACGAGCAGTACTTC | CASSLGWVYEQYF
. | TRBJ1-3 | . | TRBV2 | TGTGCCAGCATTCTAGGATACTCTGGAAACACCATATATTTT | CASILGYSGNTIYF
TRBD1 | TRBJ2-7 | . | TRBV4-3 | TGCGCCAGCAGCCAAAGAACGGGACAGGGAACCTACGAGCAGTACTTC | CASSQRTGQGTYEQYF
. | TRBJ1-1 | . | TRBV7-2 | TGTGCCAGCAGCTTAACCCTGAACACTGAAGCTTTCTTT | CASSLTLNTEAFF